The 9 T cell receptor beta chains listed next were all sequenced from one sample in a study of CD8 T cells in ankylosing spondylitis. Findings and caveats of the study: A motif in TCR beta, a set of about eight highly homologous variants, appeared characteristic of ankylosing spondylitis blood.

These receptors have no known antigen. TCRdb fed the 5' RACE reads into MiXCR, producing one record per CDR3 protein. In the table there are 350,000 to 550,000 distinct CDR3 sequences, about 25% of which are singletons. Sequenced material: blood, either unsorted or a sorted T cell fraction (not recorded which). These receptor sequences come from a male donor with ankylosing spondylitis.

This clonotype was picked up a small number of times. The CDR3 here is CSATEPAGHNSPLHF. CDR3 nucleotides: TGCAGTGCTACCGAACCAGCGGGGCATAATTCACCCCTCCACTTT. The chain combines TRBV20-1 with TRBJ1-6; a possible D gene is TRBD1 (5 bases). The CDR3 is made up of 15 amino acids. Trimming removed 4 bases from V and 5 bases from J, with 15 bases in between. CDR1 and CDR2 (germline): DFQATT, SNEGSKA (reference sequence).

This rearrangement joins TRBV20-1 to TRBJ2-7, with D unclear. Germline CDR1 DFQATT, CDR2 SNEGSKA (reference sequence). V dropped 4 bases and J dropped 3 bases, with 10 bases sitting between them. The CDR3 runs to 12 residues. The CDR3 DNA follows: TGCAGTGCTACTCGTCGCCTCTACGAGCAGTACTTC. This codes for CSATRRLYEQYF.

In DNA form, the CDR3 reads TGTGCCAGCAGTCCTCGACAGGGACTAGCGGGAGGGGAGACCCAGTACTTC. Its protein is CASSPRQGLAGGETQYF. This chain uses TRBV12-3 or TRBV12-4 with TRBJ2-5; 16 nucleotides line up with TRBD2. J lost 5 bases, V lost 5 bases, and 8 bases had no gene match. CDR3 length: 17 residues.

The chain uses TRBV12-3 or TRBV12-4 and TRBJ1-4; 11 bases map to TRBD1. With V trimmed by 5 bases and J by 8 bases, 7 bases remained unmatched. This CDR3 comprises 15 residues. The CDR3 loop is CASSRPGQGGEKLFF. The CDR3 coding sequence is TGTGCCAGCAGTCGGCCGGGACAGGGGGGGGAAAAACTGTTTTTT.

J is TRBJ2-7 and V is TRBV6-2 or TRBV6-3, with D possibly matching TRBD1 (5 bases). Germline CDR1 reads MNHEY; CDR2 reads SVGEGT. This CDR3 region has 13 residues. Trimming shortened V by 4 bases and J by 2 bases, and 9 bases separated the two germline ends. CDR3 coding DNA: TGTGCCAGCAGTTCGGCAGGGACCTACGAGCAGTACGTC. Encoded protein: CASSSAGTYEQYV.

This clonotype was found a few times. This chain's CDR3 is CASTTSGSADTQYF. The CDR3, as DNA: TGCGCCAGCACGACTAGCGGGAGCGCAGATACGCAGTATTTT. V is TRBV5-1 and J is TRBJ2-3; 12 bases map to TRBD2. CDR3 length: 14 amino acids. After removal of 6 bases from V and 4 bases from J, the junction contained 3 bases not matched to a gene. Looked up from germline, CDR1 is SGHRS and CDR2 is YFSETQ.

The chain is built from TRBV20-1 and TRBJ2-1; D may be TRBD2 (6 bases). CDR3 length: 15 residues. Germline CDR1 is DFQATT and CDR2 is SNEGSKA (reference sequence). V lost 0 bases and J 5 bases, leaving 14 bases between the germline ends. CDR3 DNA: TGCAGTGCTAGAGAACTCCTTGCGGGGAACAATGAGCAGTTCTTC. It yields the protein CSARELLAGNNEQFF.

The table lists this clonotype with a few counts. V usage is TRBV20-1 and J usage is TRBJ2-1; D might be TRBD1 or TRBD2, each matching 5 bases. CDR1 and CDR2 (germline): DFQATT, SNEGSKA (reference sequence). Trimming pared 3 bases from V and 8 bases from J, leaving 17 bases between. The CDR3 runs to 14 residues. The CDR3 loop reads CSARGEGATDEQFF. CDR3 DNA: TGCAGTGCTAGGGGGGAAGGAGCTACTGATGAGCAGTTCTTC.

This rearrangement joins TRBV5-1 to TRBJ2-7; maybe TRBD1 (6 bases). CDR1 is SGHRS and CDR2 is YFSETQ in the germline V gene. This CDR3 comprises 15 residues. The V end lost 7 bases, the J end lost 2 bases, and 19 bases lay between the germline ends. CDR3 in DNA: TGCGCCAGCGCCGTTACAGGGTTGAGGACCTACGAGCAGTACTTC. It translates to CASAVTGLRTYEQYF.